These T cell receptor beta chains were read from a single sample in a study of T cells in localized non-small cell lung cancer. Method: immunoSEQ multiplex PCR; TCRdb's copy keeps in-frame clones and lacks some. In the table there are over 20,000 clones, approximately 83% of which are singletons. The material was PBMCs, obtained before any cancer treatment. All receptors derive from a man aged 40-75 years with stage II lung adenocarcinoma. Both conserved end residues are part of each CDR3. The D gene is left open where the match is weak. Part of the rows lack a size; the others show once, few, many or a class for expanded clones.

abundance	v_gene	len	j_gene	d_gene	CDR3nt	CDR3aa
.	TRBV11-2	13	TRBJ2-1	TRBD1	TGTGCCAGCAGCTTTACAGGGGGTAATGAGCAGTTCTTC	CASSFTGGNEQFF
.	TRBV28	15	TRBJ1-5	.	TGTGCCAGCAGTTTCGGCAGCAATAGCAATCAGCCCCAGCATTTT	CASSFGSNSNQPQHF
.	TRBV12-5	15	TRBJ2-7	.	TGTGCTAGTGTCCGGACCGGGACGGGAGCCTACGAGCAGTACTTC	CASVRTGTGAYEQYF
.	TRBV5-4	17	TRBJ1-6	TRBD1	TGTGCCAGCAGCGTGAGACAGGGGGCTAAGGATAATTCACCCCTCCACTTT	CASSVRQGAKDNSPLHF
.	TRBV9	14	TRBJ2-1	.	TGTGCCAGCAGCGCCACTCACGACGGGGATGAGCAGTTCTTC	CASSATHDGDEQFF
.	TRBV5-4	15	TRBJ1-6	TRBD1	TGTGCCAGCAGCGTGGACAGGGGGCTTAATTCACCCCTCCACTTT	CASSVDRGLNSPLHF
.	TRBV2	13	TRBJ2-5	TRBD2	TGTGCCAGCAGTGAGGGAGGGATCGAGACCCAGTACTTC	CASSEGGIETQYF
.	TRBV2	14	TRBJ1-6	.	TGTGCCAGCAGGCCACAAGGTTCCAATTCACCCCTCCACTTT	CASRPQGSNSPLHF
once	TRBV15	15	TRBJ2-4	.	TGTGCCACCAGCATCCGGGCCCCTGGCAAAAACATTCAGTACTTC	CATSIRAPGKNIQYF
.	TRBV30	17	TRBJ2-1	TRBD2	TGTGCCTGGAGCCCCCTCGGGGGGGCGAACCCGCCCAATGAGCAGTTCTTC	CAWSPLGGANPPNEQFF
medium-sized	TRBV7-9	14	TRBJ1-5	.	TGTGCCAGCAGCTTAGTGGGAGGGGATCAGCCCCAGCATTTT	CASSLVGGDQPQHF
.	TRBV7-2	13	TRBJ2-2	TRBD1	TGTGCCAGCAGCCGGGACAGGAAACGGGAGCTGTTTTTT	CASSRDRKRELFF
.	TRBV11-3	15	TRBJ2-3	TRBD2	TGTGCCAGCAGCTCCCTAGCGGGACGGGATGGTACGCAGTATTTT	CASSSLAGRDGTQYF
.	TRBV2	11	TRBJ2-3	.	TGTGCCAGCAGTGCGGCAGATACGCAGTATTTT	CASSAADTQYF
few	TRBV19	15	TRBJ2-1	TRBD1	TGTGCCAGTAGTATCTCGGGACAGGTATACAATGAGCAGTTCTTC	CASSISGQVYNEQFF
.	TRBV29-1	13	TRBJ2-5	TRBD2	TGCAGCGTTGATCGGGGGGTGAAAGAGACCCAGTACTTC	CSVDRGVKETQYF
.	TRBV11-3	14	TRBJ2-2	.	TGTGCCAGCGGCCTGACTGGGGGGTACGGGGAGCTGTTTTTT	CASGLTGGYGELFF
.	TRBV18	13	TRBJ2-3	.	TGTGCCAGCTCACCTTATCACCTCGATACGCAGTATTTT	CASSPYHLDTQYF
.	TRBV27	15	TRBJ2-1	TRBD1	TGTGCCAGCAGCTCGGGGACAGGGTCCTACAATGAGCAGTTCTTC	CASSSGTGSYNEQFF
.	TRBV7-9	14	TRBJ2-7	TRBD1	TGTGCCAGCAGCTCCACAGGGGGACCCTACGAGCAGTACTTC	CASSSTGGPYEQYF
.	TRBV7-9	15	TRBJ1-2	TRBD1	TGTGCCAGCAGCTTCGAAAGGGGGCGCGGCTATGGCTACACCTTC	CASSFERGRGYGYTF
.	TRBV11-3	18	TRBJ2-3	.	TGTGCCAGCAGCTTAGAGGGGGGGACAGGACGTAGCACAGATACGCAGTATTTT	CASSLEGGTGRSTDTQYF
.	TRBV11-2	15	TRBJ1-2	.	TGTGCCAGCAGCTTAGAAAGGGGTACTTACTATGGCTACACCTTC	CASSLERGTYYGYTF
once	TRBV27	15	TRBJ2-1	TRBD2	TGTGCCAGCACCATAGACAGCGGGGGCCGGAGAGAGCAGTTCTTC	CASTIDSGGRREQFF
.	TRBV6-5	15	TRBJ1-5	.	TGTGCCAGCAGTTCCGACAGGAATTTTAATCAGCCCCAGCATTTT	CASSSDRNFNQPQHF
.	TRBV29-1	13	TRBJ2-7	.	TGCAGCGTCGAGGGCAGGGGTCAGTACGAGCAGTACTTC	CSVEGRGQYEQYF
.	TRBV7-2	14	TRBJ1-1	.	TGTGCCAGCAGCTTACAGCAGGCGCGTCCTGAAGCTTTCTTT	CASSLQQARPEAFF
.	TRBV29-1	15	TRBJ1-5	.	TGCAGCGTGCCCCGGGGGGGGTGGAACAATCAGCCCCAGCATTTT	CSVPRGGWNNQPQHF
.	TRBV4-2	16	TRBJ2-1	.	TGTGCCAGCAGCCGAACCACAGGGAGCTCCTACAATGAGCAGTTCTTC	CASSRTTGSSYNEQFF
.	TRBV25-1	14	TRBJ2-2	.	TGTGCCAGCAGTGAACAGGTGAACACCGGGGAGCTGTTTTTT	CASSEQVNTGELFF
.	TRBV6-6	13	TRBJ1-1	.	TGTGCCAGCAGTTACCCTAACAGCTATGAAGCTTTCTTT	CASSYPNSYEAFF
once	TRBV12-5	13	TRBJ1-1	.	TGTGCTAGTGGTTTCGGTCAGAGGGCTGAAGCTTTCTTT	CASGFGQRAEAFF
.	TRBV28	16	TRBJ1-3	.	TGTGCCAGCAATACCCCCCGGGGCCAGGGGTTCTTAACCATATATTTT	CASNTPRGQGFLTIYF
.	TRBV9	16	TRBJ2-5	.	TGTGCCAGCAGCGTAGCTACGGGGGCGGGTCAAGAGACCCAGTACTTC	CASSVATGAGQETQYF
.	TRBV12-2	16	TRBJ2-6	.	TGTGCAAGTCGATTGACAGGGCCGGATGGGGCCAACGTCCTGACTTTC	CASRLTGPDGANVLTF
.	TRBV5-4	14	TRBJ2-6	.	TGTGCCAGCTGGATTCAAGCTGGGGCCAACGTCCTGACTTTC	CASWIQAGANVLTF
.	TRBV6-1	16	TRBJ1-6	.	TGTGCCAGCAGTGAATCAGGAGGGTTGGGTAATTCACCCCTCCACTTT	CASSESGGLGNSPLHF
.	TRBV27	12	TRBJ1-2	TRBD1	TGTGCCACCCGGACAGGCCCGGCTCTTTACACCTTC	CATRTGPALYTF
.	TRBV29-1	12	TRBJ1-1	TRBD1	TGCAGCGTTGAACAGGGGGGGTCTGAAGCTTTCTTT	CSVEQGGSEAFF
.	TRBV7-9	15	TRBJ2-3	.	TGTGCCAGCAGCTTGGTGGCAACCCCCGCAGATACGCAGTATTTT	CASSLVATPADTQYF
.	TRBV23-1	18	TRBJ2-7	.	TGCGCCAGCAGTCAATCGACAACCCCCCGTGGGGTACAATACGAGCAGTACTTC	CASSQSTTPRGVQYEQYF
.	TRBV11-3	13	TRBJ2-7	TRBD1	TGTGCCAGCATGAAACAGGGGGCGTACGAGCAGTACTTC	CASMKQGAYEQYF
.	TRBV5-6	16	TRBJ2-1	TRBD1	TGTGCCAGCAGCTATCCAAAACAGGGGGCGATCAATGAGCAGTTCTTC	CASSYPKQGAINEQFF
once	TRBV6-6	14	TRBJ1-1	TRBD1	TGTGCCAGCAACCTACAGGGGCTAAACACTGAAGCTTTCTTT	CASNLQGLNTEAFF
once	TRBV7-2	15	TRBJ1-5	.	TGTGCCAGCAGCCTCTACACGGATAGCAATCAGCCCCAGCATTTT	CASSLYTDSNQPQHF
.	TRBV25-1	13	TRBJ1-1	.	TGTGCCAGTCAGGTGGGGGGGCGGACTGAAGCTTTCTTT	CASQVGGRTEAFF
.	TRBV7-9	16	TRBJ2-3	TRBD2	TGTGCCAGCAGCCCCACCTCTAGCGGGAGCGCAGATACGCAGTATTTT	CASSPTSSGSADTQYF
.	TRBV30	14	TRBJ1-5	.	TGTGCCTGGAGGAGGAGAGATAGCAATCAGCCCCAGCATTTT	CAWRRRDSNQPQHF
.	TRBV2	13	TRBJ1-5	.	TGTGCCAGCAGGACGGGGAGGAATCAGCCCCAGCATTTT	CASRTGRNQPQHF
.	TRBV4-3	14	TRBJ2-7	TRBD1	TGCGCCAGCAGCCAACGGGACAGGGGAGACGAGCAGTACTTC	CASSQRDRGDEQYF
once	TRBV19	13	TRBJ1-3	.	TGTGCCAGTAGACCGGAAGGGGAGAACACCATATATTTT	CASRPEGENTIYF
.	TRBV5-8	8	TRBJ1-1	.	TGTGCCAGCACCAAAGCTTTCTTT	CASTKAFF
once	TRBV27	15	TRBJ2-7	TRBD2	TGTGCCAGCAGTCCCCTCGGAGCGGGAGCCTACGAGCAGTACTTC	CASSPLGAGAYEQYF
.	TRBV10-3	13	TRBJ1-1	.	TGTGCCACCCTCAGCGAGAGGCAACCTGAAGCTTTCTTT	CATLSERQPEAFF
.	TRBV14	14	TRBJ1-4	.	TGTGCCAGCAGCCAAGGACAGAAGAATGAAAAACTGTTTTTT	CASSQGQKNEKLFF